The 21 T cell receptor beta chains presented below share a single source sample, sequenced in a study of naive and memory T cell subsets. Both TRBC1 and TRBC2 were covered by a beta constant-region primer of two equimolar oligonucleotides. TCRdb recomputed calls from the UMI-ligation and nested PCR reads with MiXCR, one row per CDR3 protein. The table lists 100,000 or so distinct CDR3 sequences, 7% to 7.5% of them singletons. Sequencing used central memory CD4+ T cells from blood. All receptors derive from a human donor in good health.

There are many counts of this clonotype. V gene TRBV20-1 combines with J gene TRBJ2-1; 7 bases match TRBD1. V dropped 6 bases and J dropped 6; count of bases not matched to a gene: 14. Germline V gives CDR1 DFQATT, CDR2 SNEGSKA (reference sequence). This CDR3 has 15 amino acids. The CDR3 bases are TGCAGTGCATGTATACCTTCGACAGGGATCAATGAGCAGTTCTTC. Amino acid sequence: CSACIPSTGINEQFF.

This clonotype showed up many times. CDR3: CSASWSQGRTYEQFF. The CDR3, as DNA: TGCAGTGCTAGCTGGTCACAGGGGAGGACCTATGAGCAGTTCTTC. This chain uses TRBV20-1 with TRBJ2-1; a possible D gene is TRBD1 (7 bases). V was trimmed by 3 bases and J by 8 bases, leaving 20 bases between them. Germline CDR1 is DFQATT and CDR2 is SNEGSKA (reference sequence). The CDR3 has 15 amino acids.

This clonotype was recorded many times. The chain links TRBV2 to TRBJ2-2; D remains ambiguous. This CDR3 spans 13 amino acids. V dropped 7 bases and J dropped 4 bases, with 10 bases sitting between them. Looked up from germline, CDR1 is SNHLY and CDR2 is FYNNEI. CDR3 sequence reads: CASKAKFTGELFF. The DNA for the CDR3 is TGTGCCAGCAAAGCTAAATTCACCGGGGAGCTGTTTTTT. The full variable domain, completed using reference TRBV2 and TRBJ2-2, is EPEVTQTPSHQVTQMGQEVILRCVPISNHLYFYWYRQILGQKVEFLVSFYNNEISEKSEIFDDQFSVERPDGSNFTLKIRSTKLEDSAMYFCASKAKFTGELFFGEGSRLTVL.

In nucleotides, the CDR3 is TGCGCCAGCAGCCAAGAGGCGGGAAGGAGCTCCTACAATGAGCAGTTCTTC. Amino acids: CASSQEAGRSSYNEQFF. The V and J genes are TRBV4-1 and TRBJ2-1; D might be TRBD2 (6 bases). The germline V gene encodes CDR1 MGHRA and CDR2 YSYEKL. V lost 0 bases and J lost 0, with 12 bases in between. The CDR3 has 17 amino acids.

The chain couples TRBV28 to TRBJ1-2; weak D call: TRBD1 (6 bases). The CDR3 runs 15 residues. The V end was cut by 6 bases, the J end by 6 bases, with 20 bases between. Per germline, CDR1 MDHEN and CDR2 SYDVKM. Written as DNA, the CDR3 is TGTGCCAGCAGCCCTGGGGGCCCCTCCTTAAATGGCTACACCTTC. It translates to CASSPGGPSLNGYTF.

This clonotype showed up many times. The CDR3 spells CASSRSWGDTEAFF. The CDR3, as DNA: TGTGCCAGCAGCCGAAGTTGGGGCGACACTGAAGCTTTCTTT. The chain uses TRBV7-2 and TRBJ1-1; D might be TRBD1 (5 bases). The CDR3 is made up of 14 amino acids. Between the trimmed V and J ends, which lost 5 bases and 3 bases, there was a span of 13 bases. CDR1 SGHTA and CDR2 FQGNSA come from the germline V gene.

The table lists this clonotype with a few counts. V gene TRBV30 combines with J gene TRBJ1-2; possible D gene TRBD1, 5 bases. This CDR3 has 15 residues. Germline CDR1 is GTSNPN and CDR2 is SVGIG (reference sequence). Trimming removed 0 bases at V and 3 bases at J, with 14 bases between. CDR3 nucleotides: TGTGCCTGGAGTGTTTCTTCCGGGGCTCACTATGGCTACACCTTC. Translated: CAWSVSSGAHYGYTF.

This clonotype was observed at least ten times. This CDR3 is CASSPDGGGETQYF. The CDR3 coding sequence is TGTGCCAGCAGCCCGGACGGTGGGGGAGAGACCCAGTACTTC. The chain employs TRBV9 and TRBJ2-5; tentatively, D is TRBD1 or TRBD2 (5 bases each). Trimming took 4 bases from V and 4 from J, leaving 14 bases between them. The CDR3 has 14 residues. Germline assignment: CDR1 SGDLS and CDR2 YYNGEE.

This clonotype has ten or more counts. The chain is built from TRBV7-9 and TRBJ2-7, with D perhaps assigned TRBD1 or TRBD2 (6 bases each). The CDR3 loop spans 14 amino acids. The V gene lost 4 bases and the J gene lost 4 bases, with 14 bases spanning the gap. Germline V gene sequence: CDR1 SEHNR, CDR2 FQNEAQ (reference sequence). This chain's CDR3 is CASSSQGGIYEQYF. The DNA for the CDR3 is TGTGCCAGCAGCTCCCAAGGGGGGATATACGAGCAGTACTTC. Together with reference TRBV7-9 and TRBJ2-7, the CDR3 gives the full variable domain: DTGVSQNPRHKITKRGQNVTFRCDPISEHNRLYWYRQTLGQGPEFLTYFQNEAQLEKSRLLSDRFSAERPKGSFSTLEIQRTEQGDSAMYLCASSSQGGIYEQYFGPGTRLTVT.

The gene calls are TRBV7-2 and TRBJ2-2, with 10 bases aligning to TRBD2. The CDR3 loop spans 14 amino acids. The J segment lost 4 bases and the V segment lost 10 bases, leaving 6 bases of the junction unmatched. Germline V lookup: CDR1 SGHTA, CDR2 FQGNSA. The CDR3, as DNA: TGTGCCACCGAGCGGGAGGGGGGCACCGGGGAGCTGTTTTTT. Translating it yields CATEREGGTGELFF.

This clonotype was picked up a small number of times. The chain couples TRBV4-1 to TRBJ2-2; D unclear. CDR1 is MGHRA and CDR2 is YSYEKL in the germline V gene. The CDR3 runs to 16 residues. Between the trimmed V and J ends, which lost 0 bases and 4 bases, there was a span of 12 bases. The DNA for the CDR3 is TGCGCCAGCAGCCAAGAACGAATACGAGGCACCGGGGAGCTGTTTTTT. Amino acid sequence: CASSQERIRGTGELFF.

At least ten counts were recorded for this clonotype. The V call is TRBV30, the J call TRBJ1-1, with D uncertain. Germline V gene sequence: CDR1 GTSNPN, CDR2 SVGIG (reference sequence). The CDR3 is 13 amino acids. With 0 bases removed from V and 1 base from J, the gap between germline ends came to 6 bases. The CDR3 region is CAWSVTPNTEAFF. The CDR3 DNA reads as TGTGCCTGGAGTGTCACCCCGAACACTGAAGCTTTCTTT.

The chain has TRBV15 and TRBJ2-1; TRBD2 aligns across 13 bases. Germline V gives CDR1 LNHNV, CDR2 YYDKDF (reference sequence). The CDR3 contains 16 residues. J gave up 8 bases and V 0 bases, and 4 bases lay outside the gene matches. CDR3 in amino acids: CATSRDGTSGIDEQFF. In nucleotides, the CDR3 is TGTGCCACCAGCAGAGATGGGACTAGCGGGATCGATGAGCAGTTCTTC.

This chain links TRBV20-1 with TRBJ2-2; TRBD2 matches at 10 bases. CDR1 is DFQATT and CDR2 is SNEGSKA in the germline V gene (reference sequence). The CDR3 has 15 residues. After removal of 0 bases from V and 7 bases from J, the junction contained 5 bases not matched to a gene. CDR3 DNA: TGCAGTGCTAGAGAGAGCGGGGGGGGAGGCGGGGAGCTGTTTTTT. It encodes CSARESGGGGGELFF.

This clonotype has more than one count but fewer than ten. The chain has TRBV12-3 or TRBV12-4 and TRBJ2-1; TRBD2 agrees at 7 bases. Trimming cost V 5 bases and J 9 bases; bases outside gene matches: 13. The CDR3 has 15 residues. CDR3 protein: CASSRNPGGGLEQFF. Written as DNA, the CDR3 is TGTGCCAGCAGTCGTAATCCGGGAGGCGGGCTTGAGCAGTTCTTC.

This clonotype has a count of ten or more. The chain employs TRBV29-1 and TRBJ1-2; weak D call: TRBD1 (5 bases). V was cut by 6 bases and J by 3 bases, with 14 bases left in between. Germline V gene sequence: CDR1 SQVTM, CDR2 ANQGSEA. The CDR3 has 13 amino acids. CDR3 residues: CSVQDSGDYGYTF. Written as DNA, the CDR3 is TGCAGCGTGCAAGACAGTGGGGACTATGGCTACACCTTC.

Ten or more counts support this clonotype. The rearrangement joins TRBV5-1 to TRBJ2-5; 8 nucleotides align to TRBD2. CDR1 SGHRS and CDR2 YFSETQ come from the germline V gene. The junction had 11 bases not matched to a gene; V was cut back by 4 bases and J by 3 bases. CDR3 size: 16 residues. CDR3 amino acids: CASSPRPTSGKETQYF. The CDR3 DNA sequence: TGCGCCAGCAGCCCCCGGCCTACTAGCGGTAAAGAGACCCAGTACTTC.

This clonotype was counted at least ten times. The chain links TRBV28 to TRBJ2-2; 10 bases line up with TRBD1. Per the germline V gene, CDR1 is MDHEN and CDR2 is SYDVKM. The CDR3 runs to 16 residues. V lost 3 bases and J lost 10; bases outside the gene matches: 11. The CDR3 region has the DNA TGTGCCAGCAGTTTGCCCGGGACAGGGGTATCGAAGGAGCTGTTTTTT. It translates to CASSLPGTGVSKELFF. Using reference TRBV28 and TRBJ2-2 for the parts outside the CDR3, the full variable domain is DVKVTQSSRYLVKRTGEKVFLECVQDMDHENMFWYRQDPGLGLRLIYFSYDVKMKEKGDIPEGYSVSREKKERFSLILESASTNQTSMYLCASSLPGTGVSKELFFGEGSRLTVL.

This clonotype has more than one count but fewer than ten. The chain couples TRBV7-9 to TRBJ1-3; maybe TRBD1 (5 bases). The CDR3 length is 16 residues. Trimming removed 2 bases at V and 2 bases at J, with 13 bases between. Germline assignment: CDR1 SEHNR and CDR2 FQNEAQ (reference sequence). The CDR3 region has the DNA TGTGCCAGCAGCTTACAGTGGGGGACCGCTGGAAACACCATATATTTT. This gives the protein CASSLQWGTAGNTIYF.

This rearrangement joins TRBV6-2 or TRBV6-3 to TRBJ2-1; the D gene is possibly TRBD1 (6 bases). The ends were cut back, 4 bases at V and 5 bases at J, with 12 bases in the middle. This CDR3 has 14 amino acids. CDR1 is MNHEY and CDR2 is SVGEGT in the germline V gene. Written as DNA, the CDR3 is TGTGCCAGCAGTTTCCGGGACACCAACAATGAGCAGTTCTTC. It specifies CASSFRDTNNEQFF.

This clonotype was picked up many times. This chain joins TRBV5-1 and TRBJ1-4, with D hard to call. The V gene lost 3 bases and the J gene lost 6 bases, with 12 bases spanning the gap. This CDR3 region has 14 residues. Germline V gives CDR1 SGHRS, CDR2 YFSETQ. CDR3 region: CASSSRPGDEKLFF. CDR3 bases: TGCGCCAGCAGCTCCCGACCTGGGGATGAAAAACTGTTTTTT.